Sequencing of this TCR beta chain was carried out in a study of T cell responses to AZD1222 COVID-19 vaccine. Study results and limitations: Across the whole spike, CD4 TCRs peaked at regions 160-218 and 743-854. Reports indicate that nearly half of spike-specific TCRs are directed at unmutated variant regions. Researchers took repertoire samples only after the peak T cell response had come.

The CDR3 totals 16 residues. CDR1 MGHDK and CDR2 SYGVNS come from the germline V gene. The V segment lost 1 base and the J segment 4 bases; nucleotides outside the gene matches: 7. A note on this clone: Its antigen is currently unknown.

Profiled with immunoSEQ multiplex PCR; TCRdb holds only in-frame clones, not every one. Here the sample spans 150,000 to 200,000 clones, around nine tenths being singletons. Source: peripheral blood, taken on day 0 of AZD1222 vaccination. The chain uses TRBV25-1 and TRBJ2-1; 7 bases are a match to TRBD2. The TCR originated in an adult in good health. The chain's CDR3 is CASSEWEGGSYNEQFF. The CDR3 bases are TGTGCCAGCAGTGAATGGGAGGGAGGATCATACAATGAGCAGTTCTTC.